The next 8 T cell receptor beta chains were all read from a single sample in a study of a mutant IDH1 vaccine in newly diagnosed glioma. The sample's time point: week 11, during vaccination. It was 300 ug of mutant IDH1 20-mer peptide that made up each vaccine dose, given with topical imiquimod. Profiling relied on immunoSEQ multiplex PCR, and the TCRdb table lists in-frame clones only, not all of them. The sample lists 110,000 or so clones, roughly 90% occurring once. These receptors' antigens are unknown. This specimen was PBMCs, taken from a glioma patient whose treatment included an IDH1 peptide vaccine. All receptors derive from a woman aged 45-59 years with glioma.

The rearrangement joins TRBV11-2 to TRBJ2-6; D is unclear. Germline V gene data show CDR1 as SGHAT and CDR2 as FQNNGV. Trimming pared 3 bases from V and 0 bases from J, leaving 12 bases between. The CDR3 runs to 17 residues. For the CDR3, the DNA is TGTGCCAGCAGCTTTATCAGGCAGAACTCTGGGGCCAACGTCCTGACTTTC. Translation gives CASSFIRQNSGANVLTF.

The DNA for the CDR3 is TGCGCCAGCAGAAGTACGGAAGGGACTGAAGCTTTCTTT. Translated, it gives CASRSTEGTEAFF. V and J are TRBV5-1 and TRBJ1-1; no clear D. V dropped 5 bases and J dropped 5 bases, with 13 bases sitting between them. This CDR3 region has 13 residues. Germline assignment: CDR1 SGHRS and CDR2 YFSETQ.

This chain uses TRBV7-3 with TRBJ1-3; no firm D call. V lost 3 bases and J 3 bases, leaving 6 bases between the germline ends. Germline V gene data show CDR1 as SGHTA and CDR2 as FQGTGA. The CDR3 runs 13 residues. CDR3 nucleotides: TGTGCCAGCAGCTTTGGTGGTGGAAACACCATATATTTT. Translation gives CASSFGGGNTIYF.

V and J are TRBV9 and TRBJ2-1; 8 bases are a match to TRBD2. The V segment lost 1 base and the J segment 15 bases; nucleotides outside the gene matches: 6. The CDR3 covers 12 residues. From germline, CDR1 is SGDLS and CDR2 YYNGEE. DNA of the CDR3: TGTGCCAGCAGCGTAACCAGCGGGAGATTGTTCTTC. Translated: CASSVTSGRLFF. Drawing the rest from reference TRBV9 and TRBJ2-1, the complete variable domain is DSGVTQTPKHLITATGQRVTLRCSPRSGDLSVYWYQQSLDQGLQFLIQYYNGEERAKGNILERFSAQQFPDLHSELNLSSLELGDSALYFCASSVTSGRLFFGPGTRLTVL.

V usage is TRBV11-2 and J usage is TRBJ2-2; no clear D. CDR1 and CDR2 from the germline V gene are SGHAT and FQNNGV. The V gene lost 2 bases and the J gene lost 5 bases, with 3 bases spanning the gap. The CDR3 length is 12 residues. As DNA, the CDR3 is TGTGCCAGCAGCTTATCAACCGGGGAGCTGTTTTTT. Translation: CASSLSTGELFF.

The CDR3 coding sequence is TGTGCCAGCAGCCTCGGTCCCAATCAGCCCCAGCATTTT. Protein product: CASSLGPNQPQHF. The chain carries TRBV28 and TRBJ1-5; D is unresolved. V was trimmed by 6 bases and J by 3 bases, leaving 9 bases between them. Germline loops: CDR1 MDHEN, CDR2 SYDVKM. The CDR3 runs 13 residues.

The J gene is TRBJ1-2, the V gene TRBV6-6; TRBD1 agrees at 7 bases. Germline-derived CDR1 and CDR2 are MNHNY and SVGAGI (reference sequence). The trim removed 6 bases at V and 5 bases at J, leaving 9 bases unmatched. The CDR3 length is 14 residues. CDR3 protein: CASRPGTESYGYTF. The CDR3 DNA reads TGTGCCAGCAGACCCGGGACAGAGTCATATGGCTACACCTTC.

This chain connects TRBV5-1 to TRBJ2-4, with 8 positions matching TRBD2. V lost 7 bases and J lost 6; bases outside the gene matches: 6. The germline V gene has CDR1 SGHRS and CDR2 YFSETQ. This CDR3 contains 13 residues. The CDR3 bases are TGCGCCAGCGGAGCGGGAGAGCCAAACATTCAGTACTTC. This encodes CASGAGEPNIQYF. Based on the CDR3 plus reference TRBV5-1 and TRBJ2-4, the full variable domain is KAGVTQTPRYLIKTRGQQVTLSCSPISGHRSVSWYQQTPGQGLQFLFEYFSETQRNKGNFPGRFSGRQFSNSRSEMNVSTLELGDSALYLCASGAGEPNIQYFGAGTRLSVL.